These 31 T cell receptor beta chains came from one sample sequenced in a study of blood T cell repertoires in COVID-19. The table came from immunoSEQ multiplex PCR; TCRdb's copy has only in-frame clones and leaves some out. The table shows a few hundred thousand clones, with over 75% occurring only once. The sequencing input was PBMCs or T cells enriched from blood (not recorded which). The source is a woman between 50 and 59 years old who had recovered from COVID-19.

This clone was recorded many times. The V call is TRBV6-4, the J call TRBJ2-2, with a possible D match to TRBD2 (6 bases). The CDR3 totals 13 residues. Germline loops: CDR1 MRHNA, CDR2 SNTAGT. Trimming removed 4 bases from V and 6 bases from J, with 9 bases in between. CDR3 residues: CASSVGEAGELFF. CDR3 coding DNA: TGTGCCAGCAGTGTCGGGGAGGCCGGGGAGCTGTTTTTT.

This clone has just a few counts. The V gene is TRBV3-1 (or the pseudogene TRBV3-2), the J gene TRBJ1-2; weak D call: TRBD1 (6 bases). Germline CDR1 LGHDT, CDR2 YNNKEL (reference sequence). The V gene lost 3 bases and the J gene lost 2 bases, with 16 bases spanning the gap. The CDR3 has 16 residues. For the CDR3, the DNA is TGTGCCAGCAGCCACAATTTGAGGACAGCAAACTATGGCTACACCTTC. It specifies CASSHNLRTANYGYTF.

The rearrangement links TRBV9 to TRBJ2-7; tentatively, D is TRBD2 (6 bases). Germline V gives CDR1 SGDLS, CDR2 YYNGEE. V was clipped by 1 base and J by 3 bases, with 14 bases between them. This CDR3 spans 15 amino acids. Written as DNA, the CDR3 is TGTGCCAGCAGCGTAACGGGGGTGCCCCACTACGAGCAGTACTTC. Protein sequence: CASSVTGVPHYEQYF.

The CDR3, as DNA: TGTGCCAGCAGTTACCAAAACCGGGTCGTAACTGAAGCTTTCTTT. It codes for CASSYQNRVVTEAFF. This sequence joins TRBV6-5 and TRBJ1-1; D unclear. V was cut by 2 bases and J by 5 bases, with 15 bases left in between. Germline CDR1 reads MNHEY; CDR2 reads SVGAGI. The CDR3 loop spans 15 amino acids.

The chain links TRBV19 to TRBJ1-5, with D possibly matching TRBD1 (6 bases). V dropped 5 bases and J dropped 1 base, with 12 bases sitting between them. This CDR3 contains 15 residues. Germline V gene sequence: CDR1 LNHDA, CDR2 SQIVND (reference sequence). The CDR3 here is CASSRIRGSNQPQHF. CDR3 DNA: TGTGCCAGTAGTCGCATCAGGGGAAGCAATCAGCCCCAGCATTTT.

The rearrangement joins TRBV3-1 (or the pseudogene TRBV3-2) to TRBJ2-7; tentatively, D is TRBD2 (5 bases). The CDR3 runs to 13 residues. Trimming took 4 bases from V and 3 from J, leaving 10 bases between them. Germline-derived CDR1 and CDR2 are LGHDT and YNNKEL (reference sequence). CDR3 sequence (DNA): TGTGCCAGCAGCCTCGACGGGGACTACGAGCAGTACTTC. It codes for CASSLDGDYEQYF.

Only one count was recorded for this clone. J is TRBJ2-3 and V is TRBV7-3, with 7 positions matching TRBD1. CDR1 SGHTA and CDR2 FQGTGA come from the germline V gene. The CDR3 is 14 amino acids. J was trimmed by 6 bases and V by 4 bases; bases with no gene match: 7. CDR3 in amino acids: CASSSQPRGDTQYF. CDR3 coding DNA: TGTGCCAGCAGCTCTCAACCCAGGGGGGATACGCAGTATTTT.

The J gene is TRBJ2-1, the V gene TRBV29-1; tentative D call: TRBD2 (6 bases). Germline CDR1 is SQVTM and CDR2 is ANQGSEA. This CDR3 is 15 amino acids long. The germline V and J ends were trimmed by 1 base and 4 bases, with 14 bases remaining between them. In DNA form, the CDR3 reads TGCAGCGTTGAAGCGGGAGCGAGTCCATACAATGAGCAGTTCTTC. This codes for CSVEAGASPYNEQFF.

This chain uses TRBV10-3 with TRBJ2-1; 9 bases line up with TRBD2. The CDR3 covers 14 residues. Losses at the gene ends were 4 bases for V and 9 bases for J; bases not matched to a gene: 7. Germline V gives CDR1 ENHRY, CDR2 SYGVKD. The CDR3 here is CAISAGTSLSEQFF. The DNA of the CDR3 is TGTGCCATCAGTGCCGGGACTAGCCTTAGTGAGCAGTTCTTC.

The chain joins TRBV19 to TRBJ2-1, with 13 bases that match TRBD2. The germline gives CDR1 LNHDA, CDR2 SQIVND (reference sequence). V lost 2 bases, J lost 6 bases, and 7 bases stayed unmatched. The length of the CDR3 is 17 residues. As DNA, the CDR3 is TGTGCCAGTAGTATAACCCTAACTAGCGGGAGGGGCAATGAGCAGTTCTTC. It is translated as CASSITLTSGRGNEQFF.

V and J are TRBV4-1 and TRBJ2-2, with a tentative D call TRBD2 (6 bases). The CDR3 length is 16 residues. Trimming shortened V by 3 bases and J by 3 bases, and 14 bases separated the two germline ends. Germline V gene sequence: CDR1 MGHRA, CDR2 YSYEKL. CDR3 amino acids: CASSHEGRGDTGELFF. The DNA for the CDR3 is TGCGCCAGCAGCCATGAAGGGCGGGGAGACACCGGGGAGCTGTTTTTT.

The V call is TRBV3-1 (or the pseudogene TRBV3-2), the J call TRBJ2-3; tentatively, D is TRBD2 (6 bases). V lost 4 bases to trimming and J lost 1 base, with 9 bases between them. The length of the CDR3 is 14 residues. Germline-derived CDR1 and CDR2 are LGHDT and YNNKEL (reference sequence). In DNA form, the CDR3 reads TGTGCCAGCAGCCGGGCTAGCGGCACAGATACGCAGTATTTT. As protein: CASSRASGTDTQYF.

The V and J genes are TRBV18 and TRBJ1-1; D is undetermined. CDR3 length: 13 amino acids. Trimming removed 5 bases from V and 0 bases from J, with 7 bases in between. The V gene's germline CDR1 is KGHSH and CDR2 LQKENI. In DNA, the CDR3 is TGTGCCAGCTCAACTGGGCTGAACACTGAAGCTTTCTTT. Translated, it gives CASSTGLNTEAFF.

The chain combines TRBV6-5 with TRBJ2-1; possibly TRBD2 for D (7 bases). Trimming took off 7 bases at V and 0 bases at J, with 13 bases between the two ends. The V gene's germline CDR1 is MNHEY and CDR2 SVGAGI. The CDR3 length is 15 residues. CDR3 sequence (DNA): TGTGCCAGCAACACAGGGAGGGTCTCCTACAATGAGCAGTTCTTC. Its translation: CASNTGRVSYNEQFF.

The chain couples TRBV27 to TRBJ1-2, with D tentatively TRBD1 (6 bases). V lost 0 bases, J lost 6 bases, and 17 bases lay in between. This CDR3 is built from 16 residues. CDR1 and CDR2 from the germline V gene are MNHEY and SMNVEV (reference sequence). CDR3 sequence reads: CASSLSRRGGTHGYTF. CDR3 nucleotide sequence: TGTGCCAGCAGTTTATCGAGGAGGGGGGGAACCCATGGCTACACCTTC.

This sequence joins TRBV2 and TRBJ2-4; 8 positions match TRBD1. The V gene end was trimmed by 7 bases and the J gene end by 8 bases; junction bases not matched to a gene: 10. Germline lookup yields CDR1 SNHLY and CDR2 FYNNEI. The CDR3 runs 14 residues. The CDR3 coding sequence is TGTGCCAGCATTAACGAGCAGGGGGCGGACATTCAGTACTTC. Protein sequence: CASINEQGADIQYF.

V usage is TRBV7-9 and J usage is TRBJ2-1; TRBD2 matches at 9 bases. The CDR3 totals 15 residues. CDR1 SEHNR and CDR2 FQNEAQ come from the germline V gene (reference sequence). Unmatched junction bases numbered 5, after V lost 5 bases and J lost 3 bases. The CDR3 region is CASSHSAGGYNEQFF. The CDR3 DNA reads TGTGCCAGCAGCCACTCAGCGGGAGGCTACAATGAGCAGTTCTTC.

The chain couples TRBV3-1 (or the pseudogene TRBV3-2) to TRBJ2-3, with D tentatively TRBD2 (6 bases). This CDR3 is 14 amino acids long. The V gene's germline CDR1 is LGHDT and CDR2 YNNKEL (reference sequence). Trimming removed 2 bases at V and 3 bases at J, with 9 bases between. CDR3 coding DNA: TGTGCCAGCAGCCAAACGGGACTGACAGATACGCAGTATTTT. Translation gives CASSQTGLTDTQYF.

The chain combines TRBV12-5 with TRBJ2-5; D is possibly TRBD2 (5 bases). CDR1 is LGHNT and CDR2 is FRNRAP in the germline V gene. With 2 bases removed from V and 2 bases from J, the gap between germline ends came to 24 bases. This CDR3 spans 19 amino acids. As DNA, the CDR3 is TGTGCTAGTGGTTTGTCGTCCACTAGTTCCCTCGCAAGTCAAGAGACCCAGTACTTC. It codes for CASGLSSTSSLASQETQYF.

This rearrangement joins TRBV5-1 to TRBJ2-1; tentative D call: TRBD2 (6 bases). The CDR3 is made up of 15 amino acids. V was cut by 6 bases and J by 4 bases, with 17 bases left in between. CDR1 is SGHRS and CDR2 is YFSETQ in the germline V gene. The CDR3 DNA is TGCGCCAGCAAACCAGGGACTCGATCTTACAATGAGCAGTTCTTC. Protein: CASKPGTRSYNEQFF.

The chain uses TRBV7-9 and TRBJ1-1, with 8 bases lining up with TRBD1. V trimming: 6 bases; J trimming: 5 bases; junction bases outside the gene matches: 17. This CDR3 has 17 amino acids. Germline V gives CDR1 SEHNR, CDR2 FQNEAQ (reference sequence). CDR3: CASSPRQGPNSVTEAFF. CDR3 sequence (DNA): TGTGCCAGCAGTCCTAGACAGGGGCCCAACTCGGTAACTGAAGCTTTCTTT.

The CDR3: CASGLGTSGRRSGANVLTF. CDR3 DNA: TGCGCCAGCGGTCTCGGGACTAGCGGGAGGAGATCTGGGGCCAACGTCCTGACTTTC. The V call is TRBV4-1, the J call TRBJ2-6, with 15 nucleotides matching TRBD2. The CDR3 extends over 19 amino acids. From germline, CDR1 is MGHRA and CDR2 YSYEKL. Losses at the gene ends were 8 bases for V and 1 base for J; bases not matched to a gene: 9.

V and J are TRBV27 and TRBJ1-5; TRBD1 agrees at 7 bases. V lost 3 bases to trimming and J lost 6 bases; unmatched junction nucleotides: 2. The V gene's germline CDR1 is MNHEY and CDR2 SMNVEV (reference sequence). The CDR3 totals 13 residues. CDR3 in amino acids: CASSFRGSQPQHF. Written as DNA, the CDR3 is TGTGCCAGCAGTTTCAGGGGGAGTCAGCCCCAGCATTTT.

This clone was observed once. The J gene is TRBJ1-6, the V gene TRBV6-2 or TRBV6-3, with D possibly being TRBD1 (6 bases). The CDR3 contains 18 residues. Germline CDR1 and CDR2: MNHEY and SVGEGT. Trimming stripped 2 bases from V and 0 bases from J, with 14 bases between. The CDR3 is CASSYLGQRSSYNSPLHF. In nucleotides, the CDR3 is TGTGCCAGCAGTTACCTAGGACAGCGGAGCTCCTATAATTCACCCCTCCACTTT.

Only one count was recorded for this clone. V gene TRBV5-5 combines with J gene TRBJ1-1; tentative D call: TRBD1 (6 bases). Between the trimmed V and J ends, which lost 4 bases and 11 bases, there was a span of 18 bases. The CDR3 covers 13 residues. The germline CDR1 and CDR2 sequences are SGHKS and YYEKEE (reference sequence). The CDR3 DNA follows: TGTGCCAGCAGCAAGGAAACAGGGCTTCCGGCTTTCTTT. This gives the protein CASSKETGLPAFF. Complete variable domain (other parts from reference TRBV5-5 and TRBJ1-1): DAGVTQSPTHLIKTRGQQVTLRCSPISGHKSVSWYQQVLGQGPQFIFQYYEKEERGRGNFPDRFSARQFPNYSSELNVNALLLGDSALYLCASSKETGLPAFFGQGTRLTVV.

CDR3 residues: CAISEDTSYNEQFF. Written as DNA, the CDR3 is TGTGCCATCAGTGAGGACACCTCCTACAATGAGCAGTTCTTC. The V gene is TRBV10-3, the J gene TRBJ2-1; no clear D gene. The CDR3 extends over 14 amino acids. Trimming left V 2 bases short and J 0 bases short, with 5 bases between. Germline V gives CDR1 ENHRY, CDR2 SYGVKD.

The CDR3 DNA sequence: TGTGCCACCAGTGATTTCCGAGGCAATGAGCAGTTCTTC. Translated, it gives CATSDFRGNEQFF. This rearrangement joins TRBV24-1 to TRBJ2-1; D is uncertain. Per germline, CDR1 KGHDR and CDR2 SFDVKD. Trimming cost V 1 base and J 6 bases, with 6 bases left between them. The CDR3 runs 13 residues.

CDR3 DNA: TGTGCCAGCAGTTTCAACGGGGGATTCTACAATGAGCAGTTCTTC. Protein sequence: CASSFNGGFYNEQFF. This sequence joins TRBV28 and TRBJ2-1; possibly TRBD2 for D (6 bases). CDR1 is MDHEN, CDR2 SYDVKM, per germline. This CDR3 spans 15 amino acids. With 3 bases removed from V and 3 bases from J, the gap between germline ends came to 12 bases.

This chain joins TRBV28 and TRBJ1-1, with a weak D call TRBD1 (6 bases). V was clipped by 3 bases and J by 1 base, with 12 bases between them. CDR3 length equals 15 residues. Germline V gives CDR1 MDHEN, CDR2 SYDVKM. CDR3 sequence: CASSLDWGQNTEAFF. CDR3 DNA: TGTGCCAGCAGTTTGGATTGGGGGCAGAACACTGAAGCTTTCTTT. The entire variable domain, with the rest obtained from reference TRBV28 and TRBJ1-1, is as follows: DVKVTQSSRYLVKRTGEKVFLECVQDMDHENMFWYRQDPGLGLRLIYFSYDVKMKEKGDIPEGYSVSREKKERFSLILESASTNQTSMYLCASSLDWGQNTEAFFGQGTRLTVV.

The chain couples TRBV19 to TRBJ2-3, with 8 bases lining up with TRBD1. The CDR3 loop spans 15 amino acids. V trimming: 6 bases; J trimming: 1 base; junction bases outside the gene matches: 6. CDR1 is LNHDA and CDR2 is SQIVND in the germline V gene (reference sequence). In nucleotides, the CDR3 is TGTGCCAGTAGCCTAGTGGGACAGGGCACAGATACGCAGTATTTT. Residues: CASSLVGQGTDTQYF. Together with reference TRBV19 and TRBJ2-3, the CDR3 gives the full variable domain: DGGITQSPKYLFRKEGQNVTLSCEQNLNHDAMYWYRQDPGQGLRLIYYSQIVNDFQKGDIAEGYSVSREKKESFPLTVTSAQKNPTAFYLCASSLVGQGTDTQYFGPGTRLTVL.

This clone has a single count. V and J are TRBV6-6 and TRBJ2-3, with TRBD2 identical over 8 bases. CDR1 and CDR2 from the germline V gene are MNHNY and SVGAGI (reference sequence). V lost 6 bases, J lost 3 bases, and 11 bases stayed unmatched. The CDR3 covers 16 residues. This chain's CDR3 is CASRTDPGLGTDTQYF. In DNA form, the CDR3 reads TGTGCCAGCAGGACAGACCCGGGACTAGGGACAGATACGCAGTATTTT.